The 21 T cell receptor beta chains below all came from one sample that was sequenced in a study of cytomegalovirus exposure and HLA in healthy donors. PCR amplification relied on 60 Vbeta primers (plus 13 Jbeta primers). TCRdb's copy holds only in-frame clones and misses some; the assay was immunoSEQ multiplex PCR. The sample consists of some 150,000 clones, approximately 79% of them appearing once. The sequencing input was PBMCs. The receptors originated from a man younger than 35 in good health and CMV-seropositive.

The chain links TRBV4-3 to TRBJ2-1, with D tentatively TRBD2 (6 bases). The CDR3 length is 17 residues. CDR1 and CDR2 (germline): LGHNA, YSLEER. V shed 0 bases and J shed 3 bases, with 15 bases lying between them. The CDR3 DNA reads as TGCGCCAGCAGCCAAGAGGCGGGAAGGAGGGACTACAATGAGCAGTTCTTC. Translated, it gives CASSQEAGRRDYNEQFF.

The chain combines TRBV28 with TRBJ2-5; TRBD2 matches at 7 bases. J lost 5 bases, V lost 3 bases, and 6 bases had no gene match. The germline V gene encodes CDR1 MDHEN and CDR2 SYDVKM. The CDR3 runs to 14 residues. The CDR3 DNA reads TGTGCCAGCAGTTTGGGGGGGAGGATGGAGACCCAGTACTTC. As protein: CASSLGGRMETQYF.

The chain joins TRBV7-3 to TRBJ2-2, with 7 bases that match TRBD1. The V and J ends lost 5 bases and 6 bases, in that order; junction bases with no gene match: 6. In germline, CDR1 is SGHTA, CDR2 FQGTGA. This CDR3 is 14 amino acids long. The CDR3 sequence: CASSQIRGSGELFF. CDR3 nucleotides: TGTGCCAGCAGCCAGATCAGGGGGTCCGGGGAGCTGTTTTTT.

The rearrangement links TRBV5-5 to TRBJ2-3; 7 nucleotides line up with TRBD1. Germline V lookup: CDR1 SGHKS, CDR2 YYEKEE (reference sequence). This CDR3 region has 14 residues. Trimming at V came to 3 bases and at J to 6 bases, leaving 7 bases not matched to a gene. This chain's CDR3 is CASSSGAGGDTQYF. CDR3 in DNA: TGTGCCAGCAGCTCTGGCGCAGGGGGTGATACGCAGTATTTT. Supplemented by reference TRBV5-5 and TRBJ2-3, the full variable domain reads DAGVTQSPTHLIKTRGQQVTLRCSPISGHKSVSWYQQVLGQGPQFIFQYYEKEERGRGNFPDRFSARQFPNYSSELNVNALLLGDSALYLCASSSGAGGDTQYFGPGTRLTVL.

This clone was counted between two and nine times. The chain uses TRBV5-1 and TRBJ1-1, with D perhaps matching TRBD1 (5 bases). The germline V and J ends were trimmed by 4 bases and 9 bases, with 10 bases remaining between them. The CDR3 sequence is 11 residues long. CDR1 is SGHRS and CDR2 is YFSETQ in the germline V gene. DNA of the CDR3: TGCGCCAGCAGCGTGAAGGACAAAGCTTTCTTT. Its translation is CASSVKDKAFF.

DNA of the CDR3: TGCAGCGGTACACAGGGGGTTGAGACCCAGTACTTC. This gives the protein CSGTQGVETQYF. V gene TRBV29-1 combines with J gene TRBJ2-5, with TRBD1 matching 8 bases. J was trimmed by 5 bases and V by 7 bases; bases with no gene match: 6. This CDR3 contains 12 residues. Germline assignment: CDR1 SQVTM and CDR2 ANQGSEA.

The chain joins TRBV6-5 to TRBJ1-2; 7 nucleotides line up with TRBD1. The ends lost 7 bases at V and 7 bases at J; junction bases unmatched: 9. CDR1 is MNHEY and CDR2 is SVGAGI in the germline V gene. The CDR3 runs 13 residues. CDR3 sequence reads: CASKRQGLSGYTF. The CDR3 DNA reads TGTGCCAGCAAACGACAGGGCCTGAGTGGCTACACCTTC.

The chain employs TRBV5-1 and TRBJ1-3; D is perhaps TRBD1 (6 bases). CDR3 length: 14 amino acids. Looked up from germline, CDR1 is SGHRS and CDR2 is YFSETQ. Trimming took 5 bases from V and 0 from J, leaving 9 bases between them. The CDR3 coding sequence is TGCGCCAGCAGGACGACAGGCTCTGGAAACACCATATATTTT. Amino acid sequence: CASRTTGSGNTIYF.

This clone is a singleton in its sample. The chain combines TRBV11-2 with TRBJ2-7, with 11 bases that match TRBD2. Germline values: CDR1 SGHAT, CDR2 FQNNGV. The trim removed 2 bases at V and 5 bases at J, leaving 11 bases unmatched. This CDR3 region has 17 residues. DNA for the CDR3: TGTGCCAGCAGCTTATTGGTTAGCGGGAGGGCCGTCAACGAGCAGTACTTC. Protein sequence: CASSLLVSGRAVNEQYF.

The rearrangement links TRBV7-8 to TRBJ1-1; D remains unclear. The V end was cut by 3 bases, the J end by 1 base, with 9 bases between. The germline CDR1 and CDR2 sequences are SGHVS and FQNEAQ. The CDR3 runs to 14 residues. Written as DNA, the CDR3 is TGTGCCAGCAGCTTCACACGGAGGAACACTGAAGCTTTCTTT. Translation gives CASSFTRRNTEAFF.

CDR3 in amino acids: CASSLGGPGDTQYF. DNA for the CDR3: TGCGCCAGCAGCTTGGGGGGCCCGGGAGATACGCAGTATTTT. The V and J genes are TRBV5-1 and TRBJ2-3; D possibly corresponds to TRBD1 (5 bases). Trimming left V 0 bases short and J 5 bases short, with 10 bases between. The CDR3 has 14 residues. Germline lookup yields CDR1 SGHRS and CDR2 YFSETQ.

The V gene is TRBV27, the J gene TRBJ1-6; 9 positions agree with TRBD1. The J segment lost 7 bases and the V segment lost 6 bases, leaving 7 bases of the junction unmatched. Germline V gives CDR1 MNHEY, CDR2 SMNVEV (reference sequence). This CDR3 is built from 15 residues. The CDR3 DNA reads TGTGCCAGCAGGTTAGGACAGGGGAGGAATTCACCCCTCCACTTT. It is translated as CASRLGQGRNSPLHF.

The genes are TRBV11-2 and TRBJ1-1; D remains unclear. CDR3 length equals 15 residues. In germline, CDR1 is SGHAT, CDR2 FQNNGV. V was clipped by 2 bases and J by 6 bases, with 16 bases between them. CDR3 region: CASSLLTRVGAEAFF. The CDR3 DNA follows: TGTGCCAGCAGCTTACTAACCCGGGTCGGCGCTGAAGCTTTCTTT.

The chain joins TRBV4-2 to TRBJ2-1, with D unclear. Germline loops: CDR1 LGHNA, CDR2 YNFKEQ. The length of the CDR3 is 16 residues. V was trimmed by 2 bases and J by 2 bases, leaving 13 bases between them. The CDR3: CASSQLLAAAYNEQFF. CDR3 DNA sequence: TGTGCCAGCAGCCAACTACTGGCGGCTGCCTACAATGAGCAGTTCTTC.

Points on this clone: The junction and the germline gene differ at one end; a read error may be behind it. The chain employs TRBV7-7 and TRBJ2-7, with D perhaps TRBD1 (5 bases). The CDR3 runs to 15 residues. The germline CDR1 and CDR2 sequences are SSHAT and FNYEAQ (reference sequence). CDR3 nucleotide sequence: TGTGCTAGCAGCTTTGGTACAGGCCGTTCCTACGAGCAGTACTTC. Its translation is CASSFGTGRSYEQYF.

V and J are TRBV7-2 and TRBJ1-2; D possibly corresponds to TRBD1 (5 bases). V lost 4 bases to trimming and J lost 3 bases, with 15 bases between them. Germline lookup yields CDR1 SGHTA and CDR2 FQGNSA. The CDR3 covers 15 residues. DNA for the CDR3: TGTGCCAGCAGCTACACTGCTGGAGGGGACTATGGCTACACCTTC. Translation: CASSYTAGGDYGYTF.

This CDR3 is CASSPYTEAFF. CDR3 bases: TGTGCCAGCAGCCCTTACACTGAAGCTTTCTTT. The J gene is TRBJ1-1, the V gene TRBV11-2; no clear D. Looked up from germline, CDR1 is SGHAT and CDR2 is FQNNGV. The V and J ends lost 5 bases and 3 bases respectively, with 4 bases between them. This CDR3 region has 11 residues.

The chain joins TRBV6-6 to TRBJ2-7; 8 bases match TRBD1. CDR3 size: 15 residues. V lost 2 bases and J lost 2; bases outside the gene matches: 5. The germline V gene has CDR1 MNHNY and CDR2 SVGAGI (reference sequence). CDR3 in DNA: TGTGCCAGCAGTTACCGACAGGGGTATACCTACGAGCAGTACTTC. This sequence encodes CASSYRQGYTYEQYF.

The chain uses TRBV4-3 and TRBJ2-2, with 7 bases that match TRBD2. The CDR3 contains 18 residues. V was clipped by 1 base and J by 0 bases; unmatched bases: 8. Per the germline V gene, CDR1 is LGHNA and CDR2 is YSLEER. The CDR3 spells CASSQVYSAGANTGELFF. For the CDR3, the DNA is TGCGCCAGCAGCCAAGTATATTCTGCGGGAGCGAACACCGGGGAGCTGTTTTTT.

This clone was seen once. J is TRBJ1-2 and V is TRBV7-9; 9 positions agree with TRBD1. The length of the CDR3 is 15 residues. CDR1 SEHNR and CDR2 FQNEAQ come from the germline V gene (reference sequence). Trimming took 6 bases from V and 8 from J; bases not matched to a gene: 13. The CDR3 reads CASSYSGTGSRGYTF. CDR3 sequence (DNA): TGTGCCAGCAGTTATTCCGGGACAGGGTCGAGAGGCTACACCTTC.

The V gene is TRBV2, the J gene TRBJ2-3, with D perhaps TRBD1 (6 bases). CDR3 length: 13 residues. The germline CDR1 and CDR2 sequences are SNHLY and FYNNEI. V lost 1 base and J lost 6, with 8 bases in between. The CDR3 spells CASSEDRGDTQYF. For the CDR3, the DNA is TGTGCCAGCAGTGAAGATAGGGGGGATACGCAGTATTTT.